The 16 T cell receptor beta chains given below trace back to one sample, sequenced in a study of spatial heterogeneity in lung cancer. TCRdb processed the 5' RACE reads anew with MiXCR; each CDR3 protein has one entry. Of about 85,000 distinct CDR3 sequences listed, about 20% were seen once; the top ten hold roughly 6.2%. The time point: sample taken at primary tumor resection. Whole RNA obtained from tumor, nontumor lung or frozen PBMC underwent sequencing without sorting. The sample here was PBMCs, taken at surgery. The receptors come from a male donor with early-stage non-small cell lung cancer.

This clonotype was recorded many times. The rearrangement joins TRBV7-6 to TRBJ1-1; the D gene is possibly TRBD1 (6 bases). The CDR3 extends over 12 amino acids. V shed 5 bases and J shed 6 bases, with 10 bases lying between them. Germline lookup yields CDR1 SGHVS and CDR2 FNYEAQ. DNA for the CDR3: TGTGCCAGCAGCCCCTCAGGGGCTGAAGCTTTCTTT. Its protein product is CASSPSGAEAFF. Full variable domain (rest looked up from reference TRBV7-6 and TRBJ1-1): GAGVSQSPRYKVTKRGQDVALRCDPISGHVSLYWYRQALGQGPEFLTYFNYEAQQDKSGLPNDRFSAERPEGSISTLTIQRTEQRDSAMYRCASSPSGAEAFFGQGTRLTVV.

This clonotype was detected a few times. This rearrangement joins TRBV6-2 or TRBV6-3 to TRBJ1-1, with 7 nucleotides matching TRBD1. The CDR3 sequence is 15 residues long. Per the germline V gene, CDR1 is MNHEY and CDR2 is SVGEGT. V shed 8 bases, J shed 2 bases, and the junction held 11 bases outside the gene matches. CDR3 nucleotide sequence: TGTGCCAGCCTACGGCGGGGGACAGTCAACACTGAAGCTTTCTTT. This gives the protein CASLRRGTVNTEAFF.

The V call is TRBV6-1, the J call TRBJ2-2, with TRBD2 identical over 13 bases. With 1 base clipped from V and 4 bases from J, the junction kept 3 bases outside the gene matches. The length of the CDR3 is 17 residues. Germline CDR1 MNHNS, CDR2 SASEGT. This CDR3 reads CASSEGGLAGPTGELFF. The CDR3 coding sequence is TGTGCCAGCAGTGAAGGGGGACTAGCGGGGCCCACCGGGGAGCTGTTTTTT.

The chain recombines TRBV12-3 or TRBV12-4 with TRBJ2-3; 8 bases align to TRBD1. There are 14 residues in the CDR3. V was clipped by 6 bases and J by 5 bases; unmatched bases: 7. In DNA, the CDR3 is TGTGCCAGCAGAGACAGGGGCCGAGGAGATACGCAGTATTTT. Its protein is CASRDRGRGDTQYF.

V usage is TRBV5-1 and J usage is TRBJ1-1, with no clear D. V lost 0 bases and J 2 bases, leaving 11 bases between the germline ends. From germline, CDR1 is SGHRS and CDR2 YFSETQ. CDR3 size: 15 residues. The CDR3 coding sequence is TGCGCCAGCAGCTTGGGGGCGTCAGACAACACTGAAGCTTTCTTT. Residues: CASSLGASDNTEAFF.

This clonotype appeared a few times. The chain combines TRBV6-5 with TRBJ1-1; D is undetermined. This CDR3 is built from 11 residues. CDR1 and CDR2 from the germline V gene are MNHEY and SVGAGI. Trimming removed 7 bases from V and 3 bases from J, with 6 bases in between. The CDR3 spells CASKTDTEAFF. The CDR3 DNA sequence: TGTGCCAGCAAGACGGACACTGAAGCTTTCTTT.

The CDR3 DNA is TGCGCCAGCAGCCCCGCGGGGGCACTCACCGGGGAGCTGTTTTTT. It translates to CASSPAGALTGELFF. J is TRBJ2-2 and V is TRBV4-3; D possibly corresponds to TRBD2 (7 bases). CDR3 size: 15 residues. Germline CDR1 and CDR2: LGHNA and YSLEER. Trimming removed 4 bases from V and 4 bases from J, with 13 bases in between.

The chain carries TRBV5-5 and TRBJ2-3; tentatively, D is TRBD1 (5 bases). The length of the CDR3 is 14 residues. Trimming pared 1 base from V and 6 bases from J, leaving 12 bases between. The germline V gene has CDR1 SGHKS and CDR2 YYEKEE (reference sequence). The CDR3 DNA is TGTGCCAGCAGCTTGACTGGGGCGACGGATACGCAGTATTTT. Translating gives CASSLTGATDTQYF.

The J gene is TRBJ2-3, the V gene TRBV28, with TRBD1 identical over 7 bases. This CDR3 contains 13 residues. CDR1 is MDHEN, CDR2 SYDVKM, per germline. V lost 8 bases, J lost 4 bases, and 6 bases stayed unmatched. DNA for the CDR3: TGTGCCAGCGAGCGAGGGGGCGCAGATACGCAGTATTTT. This encodes CASERGGADTQYF.

This clonotype was seen a few times. The CDR3 is CASSPTSGSSSTDTQYF. CDR3 DNA: TGTGCCAGCAGCCCGACTAGCGGATCATCTAGCACAGATACGCAGTATTTT. The rearrangement joins TRBV12-3 or TRBV12-4 to TRBJ2-3, with 9 bases identical to TRBD2. Germline trimming cut 6 bases from V and 0 bases from J; bases unmatched to any gene: 10. CDR3 length: 17 amino acids.

This clonotype appeared a few times. The chain carries TRBV11-2 and TRBJ2-2; either TRBD1 or TRBD2 may fit D (5 bases each). With 1 base removed from V and 4 bases from J, the gap between germline ends came to 7 bases. Germline V CDR1 and CDR2: SGHAT, FQNNGV. The length of the CDR3 is 14 residues. CDR3 nucleotide sequence: TGTGCCAGCAGCTTAGCAGGGAGCACCGGGGAGCTGTTTTTT. It translates to CASSLAGSTGELFF.

V usage is TRBV7-3 and J usage is TRBJ2-3; 14 bases map to TRBD2. V lost 5 bases to trimming and J lost 6 bases; unmatched junction nucleotides: 10. The CDR3 runs to 17 residues. The V gene's germline CDR1 is SGHTA and CDR2 FQGTGA. CDR3 amino acids: CASSLGLAGGTLDTQYF. The CDR3 DNA reads TGTGCCAGCAGCCTCGGACTAGCGGGAGGTACTCTGGATACGCAGTATTTT.

This clonotype occurred a few times. The chain carries TRBV4-3 and TRBJ1-1, with D uncertain. Germline V gene sequence: CDR1 LGHNA, CDR2 YSLEER. The V end lost 0 bases, the J end lost 1 base, and 9 bases lay between the germline ends. The CDR3 loop spans 15 amino acids. The CDR3 region has the DNA TGCGCCAGCAGCCAAGATCCCCACCAGAACACTGAAGCTTTCTTT. Residues: CASSQDPHQNTEAFF.

This clonotype was counted at least ten times. The chain couples TRBV12-3 or TRBV12-4 to TRBJ2-5; D is perhaps TRBD1 (5 bases). The CDR3 is made up of 14 amino acids. V lost 0 bases and J lost 5, with 10 bases in between. CDR3 protein: CASSLALGVETQYF. CDR3 DNA sequence: TGTGCCAGCAGTTTAGCGTTAGGGGTTGAGACCCAGTACTTC.

A remark on this clonotype: Its ends do not fully match the called genes, so a read error is possible. V gene TRBV28 combines with J gene TRBJ1-1; D gene uncertain. The CDR3 runs to 13 residues. Germline V CDR1 and CDR2: MDHEN, SYDVKM. The CDR3 nucleotides read TGTGCCAGCCGTTTGGGATTTGGCACTGAAGCTTTCTTT. This gives the protein CASRLGFGTEAFF.

The sample holds a few counts of this clonotype. The chain couples TRBV12-3 or TRBV12-4 to TRBJ2-7; a weak D match, TRBD1 (7 bases). The CDR3 has 12 amino acids. With 3 bases removed from V and 7 bases from J, the gap between germline ends came to 10 bases. Written as DNA, the CDR3 is TGTGCCAGCAGTTTGACAGGGACTGAGCAGTACTTC. Residues: CASSLTGTEQYF.